This T cell receptor (beta chain) was recorded in a study of cytomegalovirus exposure and HLA in healthy donors (dated by TCRdb to about 2017). At the level of the whole study: According to an earlier analysis of 450 to 650 of the donors, about 179 million T cells yielded roughly 110 million unique TCR beta sequences and 276 Gb of sequence data. An earlier analysis of roughly 580 of the donors used high-throughput TCR beta sequencing to judge whether each TCR beta V gene segment behaved as functional or pseudogenic. A later analysis re-examined previously published TCR beta repertoires from roughly 650 donors and added high-resolution HLA genotyping to investigate patterns of TCR occurrence. On average, roughly 240,000 unique TCR beta nucleotide sequences were sequenced per donor among a few hundred genotyped donors of the cohort, with roughly 19% of those sequences being non-productive. Class I and class II HLA loci were covered by the typing at four-digit resolution. Four to six DR-DQ haplotypes were handled as single units for association and clustering, since linkage in the cohort was strong. The study aimed to test whether cataloging public T cell receptors could reveal signatures of past pathogen exposure. To predict cytomegalovirus infection status, the study brought together high-throughput TCR immunosequencing, statistical association of individual TCRs with disease status, and machine learning. In addition to the first cohort of 650 to 750 subjects, a separate validation cohort of 120 different subjects was used. An early release covering roughly 640 HLA-typed donors comprised 250 to 350 gigabases of sequencing data and approximately 85 million unique TCR sequences. Genome-wide SNP genotypes for about 55% of the roughly 670 donors were used in a later genetic analysis, which treated that subset as a discovery cohort. Typing coverage differed by locus: A, B, C, DRB1 and DQB1 were typed in about 620-630 donors, DQA1 in about 550, DPA1 in around 600, and DPB1 in roughly 450. Rather than using new phenotypic data, the later analysis identified candidate immune exposures from TCR beta sequences and from how often those sequences occurred across donors. All discovery cohort repertoires had been generated on a single sequencing platform. The study used immunosequencing to profile the T cell repertoires of several hundred subjects and linked those repertoires to cytomegalovirus serostatus. Of the 350 to 400 genotyped donors, over 65% fell in the genetic ancestry cluster associated with self-reported Caucasian donors. Donor age, sex, ethnicity and CMV serostatus were collected together with the repertoire data. The full study reports these points: Because HLA typing was missing for some donors at each locus, association tests included only the typed subset. Across donors, most TCR sequences were observed very rarely, whereas some public TCRs were present in many individuals. At a false discovery rate of 0.05, a later analysis linked about 16,000 TCR beta sequences to specific HLA alleles. Assigning TCR associations to individual alleles was difficult when HLA alleles, especially DR and DQ, strongly co-occurred. Broadly in line with IMGT annotations, most TCR beta V segments showed up in productive rearrangements about 87% or about 30% of the time in an earlier analysis of several hundred of the donors. In a later analysis, most CMV-associated TCR beta chains were found to appear HLA-restricted, with HLA associations seemingly driven largely by CMV exposure. For the cohort, immune exposure information was limited to CMV serostatus. A group of highly shared sequence variants was considered likely to be a technical artifact of the sequencing pipeline. A later genetic analysis associated a missense DCLRE1C variant with V-gene and J-gene trimming of TCR beta chains, and an independent cohort replicated the association. Only TCR beta chains were sequenced in this cohort, and the absence of alpha or paired-chain data limited detectable features. Linkage disequilibrium might explain the correlated functional status among segregating V segments, but an unknown experimental factor could not be ruled out. In a later analysis, HLA-associated TCR beta chains were found to be more clonally expanded and to have lower generation probabilities than equally common non-associated chains. In the study, approximately 160 TCR beta chains were listed as associated with cytomegalovirus. The authors suggested that the approach could potentially be generalized to other disease states and immunological phenotypes. Cytomegalovirus status was reported to be diagnosed by the classifier with high specificity and sensitivity in both the original and validation cohorts. A few of the identified cytomegalovirus-associated TCR beta chains were confirmed in vitro to be specific for cytomegalovirus antigens. In a later analysis, TCR association rates were found to vary across HLA loci, with the most associated TCRs seen for DRB1 alleles and the fewest for HLA-C alleles. A later genetic analysis reported fewer N-insertions in productive TCRs among donors in an Asian-associated ancestry cluster than the roughly 700-donor mean. Presence/absence analyses assumed roughly uniform sequencing depth across donors, an assumption that may not hold. Because the 87-base-pair reads could not distinguish some IMGT-functional V segments, including TRBV6-2 and TRBV6-3, those segments were excluded. A further reported finding was that TCR beta sequences accurately predicted the HLA-A and HLA-B alleles for most subjects in the first cohort. Several of the top co-occurrence clusters appeared to be linked to parvovirus B19, influenza, CMV and Epstein-Barr virus, according to a later analysis. Because counts were too low, about 17 rarely observed V segments, including chromosome 9 orphons, were excluded from the earlier analysis of several hundred of the donors.

Worth noting for this clone: What antigen it recognizes has not been identified. Base qualities were left out, and no much larger clone turns up one base away.

Library preparation used the immunoSEQ multiplex PCR assay. For the multiplex PCR, a mixture combining 60 forward primers for TCR Vbeta segments and 13 reverse primers for TCR Jbeta segments was used. The CDR3 region of rearranged TCR beta genes was amplified from genomic DNA by a multiplex PCR assay. The amplified TCR beta libraries were sequenced on the Illumina HiSeq System as 87-base-pair reads. As for how the authors treated the data: In a later analysis, approximately 74 million unique TCR beta chains were counted across the 690 or so repertoires, and roughly 10 million of these chains were shared by at least two donors. To remove PCR and sequencing errors, raw reads were error-corrected and collapsed into unique sequences using a nearest-neighbor algorithm that merged closely related sequences. CDR3 sequences were aligned to IMGT reference sequences to assign V, D and J gene segments. For a sequence to be retained, at least a six-nucleotide match to both a V gene segment and a J gene segment was required. Rearrangements were called productive when the CDR3 lacked stop codons and stayed in frame with V and J; all others were non-productive. CDR3 was defined by IMGT convention, running from the second conserved V-encoded cysteine to the conserved J-encoded phenylalanine. In an earlier analysis of around 540 of the donors, sequences lacking an unambiguous match to a single V gene segment were excluded. In an earlier analysis of approximately 590 of the donors, a V segment was called functional when productive rearrangements were above 56.7%, and segregating when the standard deviation between donors exceeded 5%. A statistical classification framework was built for diagnosing cytomegalovirus status from the catalog of TCR beta chain sequences. In a later analysis, V and J genes were assigned by comparing TCR nucleotide sequences against IMGT/GENE-DB human TR gene sequences. A later analysis assigned CDR3 sequences and most-parsimonious VDJ recombination scenarios with the TCRdist pipeline. In a later analysis, every TCR beta chain was defined by the combination of its CDR3 amino acid sequence and its V-gene family, and reads without a unique V-gene family were dropped. A later analysis removed 550 to 700 highly shared, low-generation-probability nucleotide sequences to deal with suspected cross-contamination and a sequencing artifact. In a later analysis, a clonal expansion index for each public chain was calculated from normalized within-repertoire ranks of inferred template counts. Generation probabilities in a later analysis came from a VDJ recombination model fitted to out-of-frame rearrangements, and those results were checked against IGoR. A later analysis scored TCR-TCR, TCR-HLA and TCR-CMV co-occurrence with hypergeometric tests, applying a repertoire-size bias correction to TCR pairs. False discovery rates were estimated in a later analysis by permuting HLA or CMV assignments 20 times. In a later analysis, co-occurring TCRs were grouped using DBSCAN, and TCRdist sequence similarity was added for clustering within HLA-allele-positive subsets. For co-occurrence clustering, repertoires with fewer than 30,000 or more than 120,000 public chains were excluded, along with about five repertoires with anomalous nucleotide sharing. This immuneACCESS table, as held by TCRdb, lists in-frame sequences with V and J called but not all clones. Of the missing ones, under half trace to an unresolved V gene in checked studies; the others have no known cause. For V, J and clone size, that table is used; D and trimming come from the DNA. This sample has some 150,000 clones in its table, and approximately 74% of those were observed once. 4.3% of the sample belongs to the ten largest clones.

The CDR3 covers 15 residues, taking in both the cysteine and the phenylalanine. The CDR3 DNA has 45 bases and is translated from base 1. Reading the germline V gene (reference sequence) gives CDR1 GTSNPN and CDR2 SVGIG. Relative to germline, V is 2 bases shorter and J is 1 base shorter, with 15 bases between their ends. The cohort consisted of approximately 670 healthy bone marrow donors. At the time of sampling, every cohort member was nominally healthy, though immune exposures that went unrecorded were likely present. The donor tested CMV seropositive and was one of the 289 seropositive cohort members. A peripheral blood sample was collected from each donor, and TCR beta sequencing was performed on peripheral blood mononuclear cells. The Qiagen DNeasy Blood Extraction Kit was used to extract genomic DNA from the blood cell samples.

The source is a man aged 18 to 29 in good health and CMV-seropositive. The chain uses TRBV30 and TRBJ2-7, and the D gene may be TRBD1, 6 bases matching. Specimen: PBMCs. The CDR3 region: CAWSPIQGWSYEQYF. The DNA sequence reads TGTGCCTGGAGTCCAATCCAGGGGTGGTCCTACGAGCAGTACTTC.